The sequence of this T cell receptor (beta chain) was determined in a study of T cells after yellow fever vaccination. A word on this clonotype: Antigen: not known.

TCRdb recomputed calls from the 5' RACE reads with MiXCR, one row per CDR3 protein. The sample has 400,000 or so distinct CDR3 sequences; more than 5.5% are singletons. Regarding the study as a whole: Post-booster samples contained most primary-vaccination clones (nearly 98% CD4, 88% CD8).

CDR3 size: 14 residues. Germline lookup yields CDR1 DFQATT and CDR2 SNEGSKA (reference sequence). The ends were cut back, 5 bases at V and 1 base at J, with 11 bases in the middle. Here the sequenced sample was PBMCs, taken 5 days after the yellow fever booster vaccination. The chain has TRBV20-1 and TRBJ2-2, with unresolved D. The sequence was collected from a man aged 25-45 years who received the YFV17D yellow fever vaccine. This chain's CDR3 is CSAVSRWNTGELFF. The CDR3 DNA is TGCAGTGCTGTTAGCAGATGGAACACCGGGGAGCTGTTTTTT.